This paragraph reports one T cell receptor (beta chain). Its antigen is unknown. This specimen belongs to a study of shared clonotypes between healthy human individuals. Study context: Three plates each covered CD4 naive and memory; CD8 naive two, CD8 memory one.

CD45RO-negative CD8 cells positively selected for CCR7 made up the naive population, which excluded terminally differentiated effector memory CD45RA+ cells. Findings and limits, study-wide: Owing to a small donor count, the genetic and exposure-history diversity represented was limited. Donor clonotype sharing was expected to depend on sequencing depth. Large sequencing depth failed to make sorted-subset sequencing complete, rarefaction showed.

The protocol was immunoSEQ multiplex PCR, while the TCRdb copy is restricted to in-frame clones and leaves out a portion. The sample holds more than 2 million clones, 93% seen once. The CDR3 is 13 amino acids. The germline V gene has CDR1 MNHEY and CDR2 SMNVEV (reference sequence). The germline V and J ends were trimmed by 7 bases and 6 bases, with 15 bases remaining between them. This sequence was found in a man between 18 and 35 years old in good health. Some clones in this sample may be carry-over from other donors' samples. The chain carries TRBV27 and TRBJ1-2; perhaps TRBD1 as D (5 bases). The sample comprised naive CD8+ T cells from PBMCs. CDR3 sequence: CASKASGGDGYTF. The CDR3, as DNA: TGTGCCAGCAAGGCCTCGGGGGGGGATGGCTACACCTTC.